This TCR beta chain was retrieved from a study of T cells expressing NK-cell markers. Per germline, CDR1 MNHNS and CDR2 SASEGT. This CDR3 spans 16 amino acids. No DNA is given; TCRdb re-called the 5' RACE reads and lists each CDR3 protein once. Its clone listing holds about 300,000 distinct CDR3 sequences. The rearrangement links TRBV6-1 to TRBJ2-7; TCRdb's D gene call, TRBD2, goes unchecked for lack of DNA. The sequence came from a woman between 18 and 69 years old in good health. Sequenced sample: blood T cells: a sorted CD56 or NKG2C T cell subset, CD4+ or CD8+ T cells, or bulk PBMC T cells (not recorded which). CDR3 region: CASTDAGASGSNEQYF.